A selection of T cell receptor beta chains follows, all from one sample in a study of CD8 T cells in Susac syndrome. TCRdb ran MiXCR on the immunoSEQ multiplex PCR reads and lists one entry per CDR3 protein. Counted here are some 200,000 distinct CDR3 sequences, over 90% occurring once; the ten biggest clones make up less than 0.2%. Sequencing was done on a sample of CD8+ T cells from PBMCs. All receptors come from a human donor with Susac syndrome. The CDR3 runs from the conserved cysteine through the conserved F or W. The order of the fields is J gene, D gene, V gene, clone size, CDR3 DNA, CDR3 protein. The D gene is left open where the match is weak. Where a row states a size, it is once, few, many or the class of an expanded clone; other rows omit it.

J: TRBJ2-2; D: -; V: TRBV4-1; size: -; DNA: TGCGCCAGCAGCCAAGAAGGCCAGATTGAGTCCGGGGAGCTGTTTTTT; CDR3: CASSQEGQIESGELFF
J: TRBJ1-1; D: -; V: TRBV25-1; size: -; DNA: TGTGCCAGCAGTGAAGGAGGGTTAGCTTTCTTT; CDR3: CASSEGGLAFF
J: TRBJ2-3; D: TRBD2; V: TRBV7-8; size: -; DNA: TGTGCCAGCAGCACGGGACTAGCCGACACAGATACGCAGTATTTT; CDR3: CASSTGLADTDTQYF
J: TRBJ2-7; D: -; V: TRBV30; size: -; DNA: TGTGCCTGGAGATCGGCCCACTCCTACGAGCAGTACTTC; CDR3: CAWRSAHSYEQYF
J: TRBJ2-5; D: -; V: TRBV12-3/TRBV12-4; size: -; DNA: TGTGCCAGCAGCCCACCGGTGAGGGTGCAAGAGACCCAGTACTTC; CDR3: CASSPPVRVQETQYF
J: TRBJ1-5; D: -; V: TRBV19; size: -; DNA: TGTGCCAGTAACACCTGGGACAGCAATCAGCCCCAGCATTTT; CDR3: CASNTWDSNQPQHF
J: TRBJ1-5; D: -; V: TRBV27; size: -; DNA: TGTGCCAGCAGTTTAGGACCCAGGGGTCAGCCCCAGCATTTT; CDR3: CASSLGPRGQPQHF
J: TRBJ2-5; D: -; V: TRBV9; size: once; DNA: TGTGCCAGCAGCGTAGGAACCCAAGGGACCCAGTACTTC; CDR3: CASSVGTQGTQYF
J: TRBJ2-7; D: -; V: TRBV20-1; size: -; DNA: TGCAGTGCTAGCTCGGACACGACCTACGAGCAGTACTTC; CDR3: CSASSDTTYEQYF
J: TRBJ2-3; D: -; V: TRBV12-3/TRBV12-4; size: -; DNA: TGTGCCAGCATTGGAACAGGTGGCACAGATACGCAGTATTTT; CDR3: CASIGTGGTDTQYF
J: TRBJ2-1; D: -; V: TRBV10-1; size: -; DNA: TGCGCCAGCAGTGAGTCCGCAGGGCGCGGGTCCGGGAATGAGCAGTTCTTC; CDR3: CASSESAGRGSGNEQFF
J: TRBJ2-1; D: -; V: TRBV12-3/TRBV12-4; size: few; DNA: TGTGCCAGCAGTTTTGGTGATGAGCAGTTCTTC; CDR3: CASSFGDEQFF
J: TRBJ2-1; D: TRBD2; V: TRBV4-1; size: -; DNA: TGCGCCAGCAGCCCTGGGACTAGCGGGGCCTATGGATCCTACAATGAGCAGTTCTTC; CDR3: CASSPGTSGAYGSYNEQFF
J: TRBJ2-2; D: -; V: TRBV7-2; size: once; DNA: TGTGCCAGCAGTTACCGTTCCGGGGAGCTGTTTTTT; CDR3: CASSYRSGELFF
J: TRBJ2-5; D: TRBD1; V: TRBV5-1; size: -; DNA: TGCGCCAGCAGCTTCAGACAGGGGACCCAAGAGACCCAGTACTTC; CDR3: CASSFRQGTQETQYF
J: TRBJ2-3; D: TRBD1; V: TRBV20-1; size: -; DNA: TGCAGTGCTAGTCGAGGGACAGCCCTCCTCAGCACAGATACGCAGTATTTT; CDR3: CSASRGTALLSTDTQYF
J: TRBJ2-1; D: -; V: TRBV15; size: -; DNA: TGTGCCACCAGCAGTTTCCAGGGCCTAGGCTCCTACAATGAGCAGTTCTTC; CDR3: CATSSFQGLGSYNEQFF
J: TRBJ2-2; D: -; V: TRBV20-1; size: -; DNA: TGCAGTGCTAGAGATCATGGATTCGGGACTTTTCCCGGGGAGCTGTTTTTT; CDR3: CSARDHGFGTFPGELFF
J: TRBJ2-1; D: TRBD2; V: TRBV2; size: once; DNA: TGTGCCAGCAGTGAAGCGGGCGAGCGGGGGAAGTATGAGCAGTTCTTC; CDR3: CASSEAGERGKYEQFF
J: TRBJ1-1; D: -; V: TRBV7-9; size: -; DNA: TGTGCCAGCAGCCCGACCGGGTGGGTTGGAACTGAAGCTTTCTTT; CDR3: CASSPTGWVGTEAFF
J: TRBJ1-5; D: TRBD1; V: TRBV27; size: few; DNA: TGTGCCAGCAGTTTGGGACAGGGGTACCAGCCCCAGCATTTT; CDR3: CASSLGQGYQPQHF
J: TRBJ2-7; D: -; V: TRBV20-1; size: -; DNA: TGCAGTGCTAGTGAGCGGGTGTGGAGTTACGAGCAGTACTTC; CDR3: CSASERVWSYEQYF
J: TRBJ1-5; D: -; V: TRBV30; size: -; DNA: TGTGCCTGGAGTGTACTCGGGTTTGGTCAGCCCCAGCATTTT; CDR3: CAWSVLGFGQPQHF
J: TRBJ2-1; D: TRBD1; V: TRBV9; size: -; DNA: TGTGCCAGCAGCGTGGGGACAGGGTCCTACAATGAGCAGTTCTTC; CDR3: CASSVGTGSYNEQFF